What follows are 3 T cell receptor beta chains derived from one specimen sequenced in a study of technical replicates of blood from a handful of donors (dated by TCRdb to about 2017). The protocol used for the library was the immunoSEQ multiplex PCR assay. Here the immuneACCESS table is served through TCRdb, limited to in-frame sequences with V and J called. Missing clones are a known gap in these copies; in checked studies unresolved V genes cover under half, and the rest lacks a known reason. Here the sample has approximately 50,000 clones; about 86% occur a single time. The top ten hold roughly 5.8% of the sample. Sequencing was done on a sample of PBMCs. The source is a human donor in good health. Some clones in this sample may be carry-over from other donors' samples.

CDR3 residues: CAISDPGRVNTEAFF. CDR3 DNA sequence: TGTGCCATCAGTGACCCGGGCAGGGTGAACACTGAAGCTTTCTTT. This rearrangement joins TRBV10-3 to TRBJ1-1, with D possibly matching TRBD1 (5 bases). The germline V gene has CDR1 ENHRY and CDR2 SYGVKD. CDR3 size: 15 residues. Trimming shortened V by 3 bases and J by 0 bases, and 11 bases separated the two germline ends.

This chain joins TRBV2 and TRBJ2-5, with D possibly matching TRBD2 (5 bases). Germline values: CDR1 SNHLY, CDR2 FYNNEI. V was pared by 7 bases and J by 2 bases, with 8 bases between. The length of the CDR3 is 12 residues. The CDR3 protein is CASTGEQETQYF. DNA for the CDR3: TGTGCCAGCACCGGGGAGCAAGAGACCCAGTACTTC.

The chain carries TRBV7-2 and TRBJ2-7, with 11 bases aligning to TRBD2. Germline V gene lookup returns CDR1 SGHTA and CDR2 FQGNSA. There are 16 residues in the CDR3. The trim removed 2 bases at V and 3 bases at J, leaving 6 bases unmatched. CDR3 bases: TGTGCCAGCAGCTTAATAGCGGGAGGGGCACGCTACGAGCAGTACTTC. Translating gives CASSLIAGGARYEQYF. The full variable domain, completed using reference TRBV7-2 and TRBJ2-7, is GAGVSQSPSNKVTEKGKDVELRCDPISGHTALYWYRQSLGQGLEFLIYFQGNSAPDKSGLPSDRFSAERTGGSVSTLTIQRTQQEDSAVYLCASSLIAGGARYEQYFGPGTRLTVT.